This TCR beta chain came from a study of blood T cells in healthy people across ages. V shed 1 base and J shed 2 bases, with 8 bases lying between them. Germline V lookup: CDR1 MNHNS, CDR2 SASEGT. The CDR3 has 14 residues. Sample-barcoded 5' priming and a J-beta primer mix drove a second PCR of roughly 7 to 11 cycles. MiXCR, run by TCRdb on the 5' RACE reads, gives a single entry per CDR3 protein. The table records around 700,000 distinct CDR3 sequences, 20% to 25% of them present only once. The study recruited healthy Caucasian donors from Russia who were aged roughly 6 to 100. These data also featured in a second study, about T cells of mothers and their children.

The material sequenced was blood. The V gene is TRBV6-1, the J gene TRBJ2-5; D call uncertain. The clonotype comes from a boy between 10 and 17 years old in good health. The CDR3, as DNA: TGTGCCAGCAGTGAAGAACTGGTACAAGAGACCCAGTACTTC. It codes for CASSEELVQETQYF.